These T cell receptor beta chains were read from a single sample in a study of Graves' ophthalmopathy and Graves' hyperthyroidism. One entry per CDR3 protein results from TCRdb running MiXCR on the multiplex PCR reads. The table has about 1.1 million distinct CDR3 sequences, less than 45% seen once; the top ten hold 8.5% to 14%. Sample: peripheral blood or thyroid tissue (not recorded which). The origin of the receptors is an adult man with Graves' hyperthyroidism. CDR3s include the opening cysteine and the closing phenylalanine or tryptophan. The D gene is left open where the match is weak. A clone size is listed for some rows: how often the clone was seen (once, few, many), or a class if it is expanded.

-	TRBV5-4	-	TRBJ2-7	CAGSRNRAGEQYF	TGTGCCGGCAGCCGGAACAGGGCGGGGGAGCAGTACTTC
-	TRBV19	-	TRBJ2-3	CASSTDLGTGTDTQYF	TGTGCCAGTAGTACCGACCTCGGGACGGGCACAGATACGCAGTATTTT
-	TRBV28	many	TRBJ1-6	CASSLAGTNSPLHF	TGTGCCAGCAGTTTAGCAGGAACAAATTCACCCCTCCACTTT
TRBD2	TRBV7-7	few	TRBJ2-6	CAGGGPTSSGANVLTF	TGTGCTGGGGGGGGTCCCACAAGCTCTGGGGCCAACGTCCTGACTTTC
-	TRBV14	many	TRBJ1-4	CASSQVTGGGTNEKLFF	TGTGCCAGCAGCCAAGTTACGGGAGGGGGAACTAATGAAAAACTGTTTTTT
TRBD2	TRBV7-9	-	TRBJ2-7	CASSLTPGTSGRHSYEQYF	TGTGCCAGCAGCTTAACCCCCGGGACTAGCGGGAGGCATTCCTACGAGCAGTACTTC
-	TRBV5-1	-	TRBJ1-6	CASSRTGAYNSPLHF	TGCGCCAGCAGCAGGACGGGGGCGTATAATTCACCCCTCCACTTT
-	TRBV25-1	-	TRBJ2-3	CASSVARSTDTQYF	TGTGCCAGCAGTGTCGCGCGCTCCACAGATACGCAGTATTTT
TRBD2	TRBV25-1	-	TRBJ2-5	CASNGLAGGKETQYF	TGTGCCAGCAATGGACTAGCGGGAGGGAAAGAGACCCAGTACTTC
-	TRBV12-3/TRBV12-4	-	TRBJ2-7	CASSLRLDYEQYF	TGTGCCAGCAGTTTACGCTTAGACTACGAGCAGTACTTC
-	TRBV6-6	few	TRBJ2-7	CASHSDSFYEQYF	TGTGCCAGCCACTCCGACAGCTTCTACGAGCAGTACTTC
-	TRBV24-1	-	TRBJ2-3	CATSELGVGTTTDTQYF	TGTGCCACCAGTGAACTGGGGGTCGGGACAACCACAGATACGCAGTATTTT
TRBD1	TRBV19	few	TRBJ1-1	CASSLGSGGPEAFF	TGTGCCAGTAGCCTGGGTTCAGGGGGCCCTGAAGCTTTCTTT
-	TRBV5-1	many	TRBJ1-3	CASSLEVTGGNTIYF	TGCGCCAGCAGCTTGGAAGTCACCGGAGGAAACACCATATATTTT
TRBD1	TRBV5-5	many	TRBJ1-2	CASSRTGTVDGYTF	TGTGCCAGCAGCCGGACCGGGACAGTAGACGGCTACACCTTC
-	TRBV10-2	few	TRBJ2-5	CASSYSYWASGALDRGTQNF	-
TRBD1	TRBV7-9	few	TRBJ1-6	CASSPGGQRPLHF	TGTGCCAGCAGCCCTGGGGGACAGCGGCCCCTCCACTTT
TRBD1	TRBV10-3	-	TRBJ1-1	CAISRTGGRNTEAFF	TGTGCCATCAGTCGGACAGGGGGTAGGAACACTGAAGCTTTCTTT
-	TRBV19	many	TRBJ1-4	CASMPPGYPTNEKLFF	TGTGCCAGTATGCCACCGGGGTATCCAACTAATGAAAAACTGTTTTTT
-	TRBV10-3	-	TRBJ1-2	CATTDLSGNYGYTF	TGTGCCACCACTGACCTCTCTGGAAACTATGGCTACACCTTC
TRBD2	TRBV7-9	-	TRBJ2-7	CASSHSGTSGRAWYEQYF	TGTGCCAGCAGCCACAGCGGGACTAGCGGGAGGGCCTGGTACGAGCAGTACTTC
TRBD1	TRBV19	many	TRBJ2-7	CASSKRQGSSEQYF	TGTGCCAGTAGTAAGCGACAGGGCTCCTCCGAGCAGTACTTC
-	TRBV6-5	many	TRBJ1-2	CASSYPAADYGYTF	TGTGCCAGCAGTTACCCCGCGGCCGACTATGGCTACACCTTC
-	TRBV28	-	TRBJ2-5	CASRQGPGVGETQYF	TGTGCCAGCAGACAGGGCCCCGGGGTTGGAGAGACCCAGTACTTC
-	TRBV10-3	-	TRBJ1-5	CASRSGTSNQPQHF	TGTGCCTCCAGAAGTGGGACTAGCAATCAGCCCCAGCATTTT
-	TRBV7-2	-	TRBJ2-5	CASSLNAEEAQYF	TGTGCCAGCAGCTTAAATGCAGAAGAGGCCCAGTACTTC
-	TRBV2	-	TRBJ2-2	CASSLFITGELFF	TGTGCCAGCAGTTTATTCATAACCGGGGAGCTGTTTTTT
-	TRBV19	-	TRBJ2-7	CASRPGSVYSYEQYF	TGTGCCAGTAGACCCGGTAGCGTCTACTCCTACGAGCAGTACTTC
-	TRBV7-6	many	TRBJ2-5	CASSRTFRETQYF	TGTGCCAGCAGCCGGACCTTCAGGGAGACCCAGTACTTC
-	TRBV12-3/TRBV12-4	-	TRBJ2-5	CASRETGTAIQTQYF	TGTGCCAGCAGAGAGACCGGGACGGCGATCCAGACCCAGTACTTC
-	TRBV20-1	many	TRBJ1-1	CSARKGWGTEAFF	TGCAGTGCTAGGAAGGGGTGGGGCACTGAAGCTTTCTTT
TRBD2	TRBV7-2	many	TRBJ2-5	CASSLSGGPGETQYF	TGTGCCAGCAGCCTCAGCGGGGGGCCGGGGGAGACCCAGTACTTC
TRBD1	TRBV20-1	-	TRBJ2-7	CSARFQGVWSYEQYF	TGCAGTGCTAGATTCCAGGGGGTATGGTCCTACGAGCAGTACTTC
-	TRBV30	-	TRBJ2-5	CAWTLGAGGQETQYF	TGTGCCTGGACCCTCGGAGCGGGCGGACAAGAGACCCAGTACTTC
TRBD1	TRBV7-2	-	TRBJ2-7	CASSETGGPAGEQYF	TGTGCCAGCAGCGAGACAGGGGGCCCCGCTGGCGAGCAGTACTTC
-	TRBV12-3/TRBV12-4	many	TRBJ1-5	CASSSEADVQPQHF	TGTGCCAGCAGTTCTGAGGCAGACGTACAGCCCCAGCATTTT
-	TRBV5-1	many	TRBJ1-1	CASSLNSGNTEAFF	TGCGCCAGCAGCTTGAATTCAGGGAACACTGAAGCTTTCTTT
-	TRBV5-1	many	TRBJ1-5	CASSLDGAQPQHF	TGCGCCAGCAGCTTGGACGGGGCTCAGCCCCAGCATTTT
-	TRBV30	many	TRBJ1-1	CAWSVSEGEAFF	TGTGCCTGGAGTGTATCGGAAGGTGAAGCTTTCTTT
-	TRBV29-1	-	TRBJ2-3	CSVEIVGTQYF	TGCAGCGTCGAGATAGTTGGTACGCAGTATTTT
-	TRBV9	many	TRBJ1-5	CASSVVEGVSNQPQHF	TGTGCCAGCAGCGTAGTAGAGGGGGTAAGCAATCAGCCCCAGCATTTT
-	TRBV12-3/TRBV12-4	many	TRBJ1-5	CASSSRTDFMGNQPQHF	TGTGCCAGCAGCTCGCGGACAGACTTCATGGGCAATCAGCCCCAGCATTTT
-	TRBV25-1	-	TRBJ2-1	CASSEHRFSVYNEQFF	TGTGCCAGCAGTGAGCACAGGTTTTCGGTCTACAATGAGCAGTTCTTC
-	TRBV24-1	many	TRBJ2-2	CATSGPGGRSTGELFF	TGTGCCACCAGTGGCCCAGGGGGGCGCTCAACCGGGGAGCTGTTTTTT
-	TRBV19	few	TRBJ2-2	CASSIGTRRTGELFF	TGTGCCAGTAGTATAGGGACTCGGAGGACCGGGGAGCTGTTTTTT
TRBD1	TRBV12-3/TRBV12-4	-	TRBJ1-2	CAISVGQGYGYTF	TGTGCCATCAGTGTGGGACAGGGCTATGGCTACACCTTC
-	TRBV19	-	TRBJ2-7	CASSVREGSYEQYF	TGTGCCAGTAGTGTTCGGGAAGGGTCCTACGAGCAGTACTTC
TRBD2	TRBV29-1	many	TRBJ2-5	CSVTHPREVETQYF	TGCAGCGTAACCCATCCGCGGGAGGTGGAGACCCAGTACTTC
TRBD2	TRBV11-2	-	TRBJ2-5	CASSFSGGPAETQYF	TGTGCCAGCAGCTTTTCGGGGGGGCCGGCGGAGACCCAGTACTTC
TRBD1	TRBV5-1	few	TRBJ1-1	CASSWGTGGRNTEAFF	TGCGCCAGCAGCTGGGGGACAGGAGGGCGAAACACTGAAGCTTTCTTT
-	TRBV12-3/TRBV12-4	-	TRBJ1-6	CASSLGQGLSPLHF	TGTGCCAGCAGTTTGGGGCAGGGTTTGTCACCCCTCCACTTT
-	TRBV10-3	many	TRBJ2-7	CAISDLGYEQYF	TGTGCCATCAGTGATTTGGGCTACGAGCAGTACTTC